Listed below are T cell receptor beta chains from one sample, sequenced in a study of early T cells in non-severe SARS-CoV-2 infection. One entry per CDR3 protein, called by TCRdb with MiXCR from the 5' RACE reads. Of about 26,000 distinct CDR3 sequences listed, roughly 4.2% are singletons. Material for sequencing was whole blood. These receptors were collected from an adult who was a healthcare worker with PCR-confirmed SARS-CoV-2 infection or an uninfected control (not recorded which). The CDR3 runs from the conserved cysteine through the conserved F or W. D genes are given only for firm matches. The size of a clone is reported for some rows only, either as once, few or many, or as a class for expanded clones.

J | V | size | D | CDR3 | DNA
TRBJ2-1 | TRBV12-2 | many | - | CASRYGRLAPNNEQFF | TGTGCAAGTCGCTATGGGAGACTAGCGCCGAACAATGAGCAGTTCTTC
TRBJ2-2 | TRBV20-1 | many | TRBD1 | CSASPGTGRTGELFF | TGCAGTGCTAGTCCTGGGACAGGGCGGACCGGGGAGCTGTTTTTT
TRBJ1-1 | TRBV7-9 | few | TRBD1 | CASSGTGAVSNTEAFF | TGTGCCAGCAGCGGGACAGGGGCAGTGTCGAACACTGAAGCTTTCTTT
TRBJ1-6 | TRBV30 | many | - | CAWSLGQGRAPLHF | TGTGCCTGGAGCCTCGGGCAGGGGCGGGCACCCCTCCACTTT
TRBJ2-1 | TRBV10-3 | many | - | CAISVVLGAGNEQFF | TGTGCCATCAGTGTTGTTTTGGGGGCCGGCAATGAGCAGTTCTTC
TRBJ2-7 | TRBV18 | medium-sized | - | CASSALRGYEQYF | TGTGCCAGCTCTGCCTTGCGGGGCTACGAGCAGTACTTC
TRBJ2-7 | TRBV7-8 | many | TRBD1 | CASSTDRGSSYEQYF | TGTGCCAGCAGCACGGACAGGGGTAGCTCCTACGAGCAGTACTTC
TRBJ2-3 | TRBV20-1 | - | TRBD1 | CSVGDRGKNTQYF | TGCAGTGTTGGGGACAGGGGAAAGAATACGCAGTATTTT
TRBJ2-1 | TRBV12-3/TRBV12-4 | many | - | CASSLGTSSYNEQFF | TGTGCCAGCAGTTTAGGGACAAGCTCCTACAATGAGCAGTTCTTC
TRBJ1-2 | TRBV6-6 | medium-sized | TRBD1 | CASSRGTAYGYTF | TGTGCCAGCAGCCGCGGGACAGCCTATGGCTACACCTTC
TRBJ2-6 | TRBV28 | - | - | CASSTRTGANVLTF | TGTGCCAGCAGTACCCGGACTGGGGCCAACGTCCTGACTTTC
TRBJ1-5 | TRBV7-2 | many | - | CASSFSRLNQPQHF | TGTGCCAGCAGCTTCAGCAGGCTCAATCAGCCCCAGCATTTT
TRBJ1-3 | TRBV2 | few | - | CASRAAGASGNTIYF | TGTGCCAGCAGGGCGGCCGGCGCCTCTGGAAACACCATATATTTT
TRBJ1-3 | TRBV10-3 | many | - | CAISESDTGISGNTIYF | TGTGCCATCAGTGAGTCCGATACTGGCATCTCTGGAAACACCATATATTTT
TRBJ2-7 | TRBV6-1 | many | - | CASSEMWAGLGEQYF | TGTGCCAGCAGTGAAATGTGGGCAGGGCTCGGCGAGCAGTACTTC
TRBJ2-5 | TRBV7-2 | many | TRBD2 | CASSLVGGSQRETQYF | TGTGCCAGCAGCTTAGTCGGGGGGTCCCAGCGGGAGACCCAGTACTTC
TRBJ2-1 | TRBV20-1 | many | - | CSAREGISSYNEQFF | TGCAGTGCTAGGGAAGGTATAAGCTCCTACAATGAGCAGTTCTTC
TRBJ1-1 | TRBV16 | many | - | CASSQSEAFF | TGTGCCAGCAGCCAATCGGAAGCTTTCTTT
TRBJ2-6 | TRBV5-4 | - | - | CASSQISGSGTNVLTF | TGTGCCAGCAGCCAGATAAGCGGCTCTGGGACCAACGTCCTGACTTTC
TRBJ2-3 | TRBV5-1 | many | - | CASSLAVVRDTQYF | TGCGCCAGCAGCTTGGCCGTGGTGAGGGATACGCAGTATTTT
TRBJ1-3 | TRBV20-1 | many | - | CSAGESGNTIYF | TGCAGTGCTGGGGAATCTGGAAACACCATATATTTT
TRBJ1-1 | TRBV6-4 | many | - | CASKIQAMNTEAFF | TGTGCCAGCAAAATACAGGCCATGAACACTGAAGCTTTCTTT
TRBJ2-7 | TRBV28 | many | TRBD1 | CASSSRQGTYEQYF | TGTGCCAGCAGTTCAAGACAGGGAACCTACGAGCAGTACTTC
TRBJ2-5 | TRBV12-3/TRBV12-4 | many | - | CASSLQGGQETQYF | TGTGCCAGCAGTTTACAGGGGGGCCAAGAGACCCAGTACTTC
TRBJ2-7 | TRBV20-1 | many | TRBD2 | CSARAGTSGVKYREQYF | TGCAGTGCTAGGGCCGGGACTAGCGGGGTAAAGTACCGCGAGCAGTACTTC
TRBJ2-3 | TRBV14 | many | TRBD2 | CASSQLTSADTQYF | TGTGCCAGCAGCCAACTGACTAGCGCAGATACGCAGTATTTT
TRBJ2-2 | TRBV21-1 | - | - | CASSKSTGNSNTGELFF | TGTGCCAGCAGCAAGTCAACAGGGAACTCGAACACCGGGGAGCTGTTTTTT
TRBJ2-7 | TRBV7-2 | many | - | CASSLAAQGPYEQYF | TGTGCCAGCAGCTTAGCGGCCCAGGGTCCCTACGAGCAGTACTTC
TRBJ1-4 | TRBV4-3 | many | - | CASSQTGLLREKLFF | TGCGCCAGCAGCCAAACGGGACTTTTAAGGGAAAAACTGTTTTTT
TRBJ2-7 | TRBV6-1 | many | - | CASSPLGGHDSYEQYF | TGTGCCAGCAGCCCCCTAGGGGGGCATGATTCCTACGAGCAGTACTTC
TRBJ2-1 | TRBV3-1 | many | TRBD1 | CASSQRTGAGNEQFF | TGTGCCAGCAGCCAAAGGACAGGGGCTGGAAATGAGCAGTTCTTC
TRBJ2-1 | TRBV7-9 | many | - | CASSLLAGLGEQFF | TGTGCCAGCAGCTTATTGGCAGGCCTGGGTGAGCAGTTCTTC
TRBJ2-3 | TRBV2 | - | - | CASRATASTDTQYF | TGTGCCAGCAGGGCGACGGCGAGCACAGATACGCAGTATTTT
TRBJ1-1 | TRBV18 | many | - | CASSPPDNTEAFF | TGTGCCAGCTCACCCCCTGATAACACTGAAGCTTTCTTT
TRBJ1-2 | TRBV2 | many | - | CASKVQGIGYGYTF | TGTGCCAGCAAAGTCCAGGGAATAGGGTATGGCTACACCTTC
TRBJ2-7 | TRBV3-1 | medium-sized | - | CASSQGRTSRNEQYF | TGTGCCAGCAGCCAAGGTCGGACCTCCCGTAACGAGCAGTACTTC
TRBJ1-1 | TRBV12-3/TRBV12-4 | many | - | CASSTLGNRAEAFF | TGTGCCAGCAGTACGCTCGGAAATCGGGCTGAAGCTTTCTTT
TRBJ2-3 | TRBV20-1 | many | - | CSATSPGGATDTQYF | TGCAGTGCGACATCCCCCGGGGGTGCCACAGATACGCAGTATTTT
TRBJ1-5 | TRBV12-3/TRBV12-4 | many | - | CASSLTVSYQPQHF | TGTGCCAGCAGTTTAACGGTCAGTTATCAGCCCCAGCATTTT
TRBJ2-7 | TRBV20-1 | many | TRBD2 | CSARSLAVSSYEQYF | TGCAGTGCTAGATCGCTAGCGGTCTCCTCCTACGAGCAGTACTTC
TRBJ1-6 | TRBV6-6 | few | TRBD1 | CASSPPTGSTLHF | TGTGCCAGCAGTCCGCCGACAGGGTCCACCCTCCACTTT
TRBJ1-5 | TRBV4-3 | many | TRBD1 | CASSQEASRQGHNQPQHF | TGCGCCAGCAGCCAAGAGGCGAGTCGACAGGGTCATAATCAGCCCCAGCATTTT
TRBJ2-7 | TRBV6-7 | few | - | CASSYRNYEQYF | TGTGCCAGCAGTTACAGGAATTACGAGCAGTACTTC
TRBJ1-3 | TRBV30 | many | - | CAWSGGISGNTIYF | TGTGCCTGGAGTGGGGGGATCAGTGGAAACACCATATATTTT
TRBJ2-1 | TRBV20-1 | many | TRBD2 | CSARDQSSGGSGHEQFF | TGCAGTGCTAGAGACCAATCTAGCGGGGGGTCCGGTCATGAGCAGTTCTTC
TRBJ2-5 | TRBV3-1 | many | - | CASSPGTAGTQYF | TGTGCCAGCAGCCCTGGGACAGCGGGGACCCAGTACTTC
TRBJ2-7 | TRBV30 | medium-sized | - | CAWTTVYEQYF | TGTGCCTGGACGACCGTCTACGAGCAGTACTTC
TRBJ1-5 | TRBV10-3 | many | - | CAISESKLGDQPQHF | TGTGCCATCAGTGAGTCGAAGTTAGGGGATCAGCCCCAGCATTTT
TRBJ1-5 | TRBV18 | - | - | CASSPPDQPQHF | TGTGCCAGCTCACCACCAGATCAGCCCCAGCATTTT
TRBJ1-6 | TRBV11-2 | many | - | CASSLDSYSPLHF | TGTGCCAGCAGCTTAGATAGTTATTCACCCCTCCACTTT
TRBJ2-2 | TRBV30 | many | - | CAWTLFEGTDTGELFF | TGTGCCTGGACCCTTTTCGAGGGGACGGACACCGGGGAGCTGTTTTTT
TRBJ2-5 | TRBV20-1 | many | TRBD1 | CSAGGQGGLQETQYF | TGCAGTGCTGGGGGACAGGGAGGGCTCCAAGAGACCCAGTACTTC
TRBJ2-1 | TRBV12-3/TRBV12-4 | many | - | CASSPRLSGLRSYNEQFF | TGTGCCAGCAGTCCCCGACTATCGGGGCTCCGCTCCTACAATGAGCAGTTCTTC
TRBJ1-4 | TRBV20-1 | many | - | CSAIQETRGLREKLFF | TGCAGTGCCATTCAGGAAACCAGGGGCTTAAGGGAAAAACTGTTTTTT
TRBJ2-1 | TRBV12-3/TRBV12-4 | many | - | CASSSRDNSYNEQFF | TGTGCCAGCAGCAGTAGGGACAACTCCTACAATGAGCAGTTCTTC
TRBJ2-3 | TRBV27 | many | TRBD2 | CASSPTSGDASTDTQYF | TGTGCCAGCAGTCCAACTAGCGGGGACGCTAGCACAGATACGCAGTATTTT
TRBJ2-7 | TRBV12-3/TRBV12-4 | many | - | CASSFLGATYEQYF | TGTGCCAGCAGTTTTCTGGGGGCGACCTACGAGCAGTACTTC